This paragraph covers one TCR beta chain sequence. Its antigen is not identified. These data are taken from a study of cytomegalovirus exposure and HLA in healthy donors. Study-wide results and caveats: First-cohort TCR clusters were later found to tend to co-occur in the roughly 130 validation repertoires. Rarity marked most TCR sequences, yet some public TCRs occurred in many donors.

The donors were part of the validation cohort of 120 subjects. That cohort was separate from the first cohort, which comprised under 700 subjects. The J segment lost 2 bases and the V segment lost 7 bases, leaving 6 bases of the junction unmatched. Germline V lookup: CDR1 ENHRY, CDR2 SYGVKD. There are 14 residues in the CDR3. The data were produced by immunoSEQ multiplex PCR, yet TCRdb's version contains in-frame clones alone and is incomplete. The sample consists of over 200,000 clones, nearly 90% of them appearing once. The clonotype comes from a young woman in good health and CMV-seronegative. This chain connects TRBV10-3 to TRBJ2-7; 9 bases align to TRBD1. Specimen: PBMCs. As DNA, the CDR3 is TGTGCCATCACCGGACAGGGGTCAACCTACGAGCAGTACTTC. Encoded protein: CAITGQGSTYEQYF.